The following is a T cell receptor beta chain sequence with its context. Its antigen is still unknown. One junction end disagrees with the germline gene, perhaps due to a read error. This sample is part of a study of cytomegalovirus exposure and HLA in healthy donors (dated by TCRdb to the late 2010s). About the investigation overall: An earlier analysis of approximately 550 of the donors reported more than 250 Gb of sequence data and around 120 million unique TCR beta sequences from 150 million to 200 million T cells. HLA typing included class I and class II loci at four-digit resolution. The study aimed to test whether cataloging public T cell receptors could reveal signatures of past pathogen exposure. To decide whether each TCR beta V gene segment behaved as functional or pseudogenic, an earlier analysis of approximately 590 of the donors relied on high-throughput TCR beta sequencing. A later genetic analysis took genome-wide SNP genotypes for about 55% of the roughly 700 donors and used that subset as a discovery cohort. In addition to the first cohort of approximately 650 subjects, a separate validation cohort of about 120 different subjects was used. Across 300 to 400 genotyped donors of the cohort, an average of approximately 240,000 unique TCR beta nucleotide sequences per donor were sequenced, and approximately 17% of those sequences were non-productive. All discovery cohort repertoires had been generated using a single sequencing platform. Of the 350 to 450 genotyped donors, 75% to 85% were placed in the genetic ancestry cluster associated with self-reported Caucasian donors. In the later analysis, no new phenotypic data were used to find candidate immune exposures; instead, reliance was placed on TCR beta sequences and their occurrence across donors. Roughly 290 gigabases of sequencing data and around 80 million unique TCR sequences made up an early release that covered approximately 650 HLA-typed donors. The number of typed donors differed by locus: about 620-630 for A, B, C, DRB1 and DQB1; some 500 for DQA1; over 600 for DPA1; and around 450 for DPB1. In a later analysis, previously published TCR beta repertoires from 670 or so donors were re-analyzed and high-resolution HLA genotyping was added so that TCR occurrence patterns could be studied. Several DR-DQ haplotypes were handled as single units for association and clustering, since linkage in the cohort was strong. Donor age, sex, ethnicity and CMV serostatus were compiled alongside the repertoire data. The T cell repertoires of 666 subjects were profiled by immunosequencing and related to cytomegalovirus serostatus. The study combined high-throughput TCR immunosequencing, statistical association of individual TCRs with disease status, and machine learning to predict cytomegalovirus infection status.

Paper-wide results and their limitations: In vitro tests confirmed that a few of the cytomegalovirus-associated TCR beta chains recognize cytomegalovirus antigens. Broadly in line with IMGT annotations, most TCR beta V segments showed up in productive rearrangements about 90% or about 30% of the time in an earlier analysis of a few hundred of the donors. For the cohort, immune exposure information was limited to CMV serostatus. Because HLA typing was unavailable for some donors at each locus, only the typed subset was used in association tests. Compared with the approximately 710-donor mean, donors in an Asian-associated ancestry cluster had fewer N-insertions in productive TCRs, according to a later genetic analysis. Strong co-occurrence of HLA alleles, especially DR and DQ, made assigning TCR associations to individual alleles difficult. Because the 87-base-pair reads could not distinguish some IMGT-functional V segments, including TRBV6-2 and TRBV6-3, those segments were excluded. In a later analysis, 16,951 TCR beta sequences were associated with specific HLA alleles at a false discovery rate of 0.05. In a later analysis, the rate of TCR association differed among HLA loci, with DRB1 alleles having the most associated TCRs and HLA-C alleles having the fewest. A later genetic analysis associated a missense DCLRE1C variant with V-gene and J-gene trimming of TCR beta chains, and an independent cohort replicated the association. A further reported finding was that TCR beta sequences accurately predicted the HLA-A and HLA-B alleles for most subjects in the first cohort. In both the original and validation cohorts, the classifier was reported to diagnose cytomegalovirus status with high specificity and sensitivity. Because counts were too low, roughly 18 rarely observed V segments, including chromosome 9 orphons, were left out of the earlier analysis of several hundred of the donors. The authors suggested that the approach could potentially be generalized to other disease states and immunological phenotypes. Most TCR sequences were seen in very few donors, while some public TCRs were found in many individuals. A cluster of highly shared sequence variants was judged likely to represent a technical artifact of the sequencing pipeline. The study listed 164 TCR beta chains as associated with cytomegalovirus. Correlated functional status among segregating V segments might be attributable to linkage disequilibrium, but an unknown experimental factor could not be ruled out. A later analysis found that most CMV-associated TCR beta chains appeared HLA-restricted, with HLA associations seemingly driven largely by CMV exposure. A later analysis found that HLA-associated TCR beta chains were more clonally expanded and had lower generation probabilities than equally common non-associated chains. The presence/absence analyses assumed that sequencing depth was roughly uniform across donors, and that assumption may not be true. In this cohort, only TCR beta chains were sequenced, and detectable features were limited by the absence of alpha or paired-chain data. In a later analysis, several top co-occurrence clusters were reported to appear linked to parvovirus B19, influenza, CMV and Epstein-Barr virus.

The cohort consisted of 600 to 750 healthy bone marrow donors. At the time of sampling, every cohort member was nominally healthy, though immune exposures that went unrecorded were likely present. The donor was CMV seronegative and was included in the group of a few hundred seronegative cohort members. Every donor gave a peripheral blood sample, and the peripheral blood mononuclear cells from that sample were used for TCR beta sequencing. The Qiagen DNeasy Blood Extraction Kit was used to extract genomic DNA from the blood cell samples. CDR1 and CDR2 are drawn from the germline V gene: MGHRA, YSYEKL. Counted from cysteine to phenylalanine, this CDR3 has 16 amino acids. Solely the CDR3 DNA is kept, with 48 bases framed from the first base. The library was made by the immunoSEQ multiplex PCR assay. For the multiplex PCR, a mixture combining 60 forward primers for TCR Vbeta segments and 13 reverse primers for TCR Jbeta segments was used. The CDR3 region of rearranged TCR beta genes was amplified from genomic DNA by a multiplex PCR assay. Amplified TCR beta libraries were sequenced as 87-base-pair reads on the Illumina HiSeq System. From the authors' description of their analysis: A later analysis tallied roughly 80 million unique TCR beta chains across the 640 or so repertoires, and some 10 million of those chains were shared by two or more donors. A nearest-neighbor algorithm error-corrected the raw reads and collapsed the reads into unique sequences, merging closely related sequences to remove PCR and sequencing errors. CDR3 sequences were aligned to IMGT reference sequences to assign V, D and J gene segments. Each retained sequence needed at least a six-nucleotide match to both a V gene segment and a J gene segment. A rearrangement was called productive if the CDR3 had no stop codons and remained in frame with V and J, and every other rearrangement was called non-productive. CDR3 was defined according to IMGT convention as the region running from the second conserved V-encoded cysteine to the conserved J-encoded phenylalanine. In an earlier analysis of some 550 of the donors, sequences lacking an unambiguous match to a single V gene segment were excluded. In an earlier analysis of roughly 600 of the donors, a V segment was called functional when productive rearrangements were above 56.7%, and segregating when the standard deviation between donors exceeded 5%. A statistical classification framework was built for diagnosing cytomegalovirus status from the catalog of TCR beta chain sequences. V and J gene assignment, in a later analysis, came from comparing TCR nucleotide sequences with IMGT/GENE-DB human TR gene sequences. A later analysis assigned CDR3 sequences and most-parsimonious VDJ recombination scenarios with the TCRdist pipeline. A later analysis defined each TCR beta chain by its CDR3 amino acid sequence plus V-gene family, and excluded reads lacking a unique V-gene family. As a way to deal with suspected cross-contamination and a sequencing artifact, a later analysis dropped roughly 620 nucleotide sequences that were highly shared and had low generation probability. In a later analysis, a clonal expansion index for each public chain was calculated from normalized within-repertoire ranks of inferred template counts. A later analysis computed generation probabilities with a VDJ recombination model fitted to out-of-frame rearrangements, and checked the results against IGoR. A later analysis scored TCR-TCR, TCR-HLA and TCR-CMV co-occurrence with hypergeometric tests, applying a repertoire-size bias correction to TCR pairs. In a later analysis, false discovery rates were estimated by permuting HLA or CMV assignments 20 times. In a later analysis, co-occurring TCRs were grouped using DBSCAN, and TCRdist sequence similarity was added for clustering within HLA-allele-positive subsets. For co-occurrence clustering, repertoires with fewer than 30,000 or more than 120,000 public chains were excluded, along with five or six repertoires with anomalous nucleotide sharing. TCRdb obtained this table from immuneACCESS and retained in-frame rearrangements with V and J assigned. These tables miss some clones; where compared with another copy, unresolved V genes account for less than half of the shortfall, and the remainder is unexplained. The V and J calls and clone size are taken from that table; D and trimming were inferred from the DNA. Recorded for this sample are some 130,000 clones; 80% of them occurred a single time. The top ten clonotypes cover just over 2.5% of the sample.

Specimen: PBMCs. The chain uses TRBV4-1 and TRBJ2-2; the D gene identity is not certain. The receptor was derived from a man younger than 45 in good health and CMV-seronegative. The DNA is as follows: TGTGCCAGCAGCCAAAAGGAGATAGGAAACACCGGGGAGCTGTTTTTT. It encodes CASSQKEIGNTGELFF.